Shown below are 31 T cell receptor beta chains from a single sample sequenced in a study of cytotoxic CD8 clonotypes in ibrutinib-treated CLL. Repertoires were generated with immunoSEQ multiplex PCR, while TCRdb's copy carries only in-frame clones and drops some. The sample shows around 50,000 clones, around 60% of them seen only once. The source material was PBMCs, sampled after 24 months of ibrutinib treatment. The receptors originated from a human donor with chronic lymphocytic leukemia.

As to this clone: Germline and junction disagree at one end, which may indicate a read error. The chain carries TRBV11-2 and TRBJ2-3; the D call may be TRBD1 or TRBD2 (5 bases each). Germline CDR1 and CDR2: SGHAT and FQNNGV. This CDR3 is 15 amino acids long. This chain's CDR3 is CANSSRIAGGDTQYF. The CDR3 DNA reads TGTGCCAACAGCTCCCGGATTGCTGGGGGAGATACGCAGTATTTT.

This clone occurred a few times. The chain uses TRBV6-1 and TRBJ1-6; D call uncertain. Trimming shortened V by 1 base and J by 6 bases, and 7 bases separated the two germline ends. The CDR3 length is 14 residues. Germline lookup yields CDR1 MNHNS and CDR2 SASEGT. CDR3 nucleotide sequence: TGTGCCAGCAGTGAAGGGCAGCTTAATTCACCCCTCCACTTT. Amino acid sequence: CASSEGQLNSPLHF.

This chain links TRBV5-1 with TRBJ1-6; no clear D gene. The CDR3 has 13 residues. Germline CDR1 and CDR2: SGHRS and YFSETQ. Trimming stripped 4 bases from V and 6 bases from J, with 8 bases between. The CDR3 DNA reads TGCGCCAGCAGCACCGACCCTAATTCACCCCTCCACTTT. This gives the protein CASSTDPNSPLHF.

The V call is TRBV5-3, the J call TRBJ1-6; no clear D. TRBV5-3 is recorded as an ORF, its role being uncertain. The CDR3 length is 13 residues. With 2 bases removed from V and 5 bases from J, the gap between germline ends came to 5 bases. CDR3 protein: CARSLGNNSPLHF. The CDR3 DNA sequence: TGTGCCAGAAGCTTAGGAAATAATTCACCCCTCCACTTT.

The CDR3 bases are TGTGCCAGCAGCTCGGGGCCGGACGCTGCCGAGACCCAGTACTTC. This sequence encodes CASSSGPDAAETQYF. This chain uses TRBV7-9 with TRBJ2-5, with D perhaps TRBD1 or TRBD2 (5 bases each). The germline CDR1 and CDR2 sequences are SEHNR and FQNEAQ (reference sequence). CDR3 length equals 15 residues. V lost 4 bases and J 5 bases, leaving 17 bases between the germline ends.

This CDR3 is CASSFSQGGGGWAGELFF. The CDR3 DNA is TGTGCCAGCAGTTTCTCACAGGGGGGCGGTGGTTGGGCCGGGGAGCTGTTTTTT. The chain carries TRBV27 and TRBJ2-2; 8 bases match TRBD1. V lost 3 bases and J lost 6; bases outside the gene matches: 15. The CDR3 sequence is 18 residues long. Germline CDR1 MNHEY, CDR2 SMNVEV (reference sequence).

The V gene is TRBV2, the J gene TRBJ1-1; 8 bases fit TRBD1. The CDR3 sequence is 13 residues long. V shed 6 bases, J shed 6 bases, and the junction held 6 bases outside the gene matches. The germline CDR1 and CDR2 sequences are SNHLY and FYNNEI. CDR3 sequence: CASRETGEAEAFF. For the CDR3, the DNA is TGTGCCAGCAGGGAGACAGGGGAAGCTGAAGCTTTCTTT.

The chain recombines TRBV7-8 with TRBJ2-3, with 9 nucleotides matching TRBD2. The V gene end was trimmed by 10 bases and the J gene end by 1 base; junction bases not matched to a gene: 3. The CDR3 has 13 residues. CDR1 is SGHVS and CDR2 is FQNEAQ in the germline V gene. The chain's CDR3 is CATERGGTDTQYF. The CDR3 DNA sequence: TGTGCCACCGAGCGGGGGGGCACAGATACGCAGTATTTT. Full variable domain (rest looked up from reference TRBV7-8 and TRBJ2-3): GAGVSQSPRYKVAKRGQDVALRCDPISGHVSLFWYQQALGQGPEFLTYFQNEAQLDKSGLPSDRFFAERPEGSVSTLKIQRTQQEDSAVYLCATERGGTDTQYFGPGTRLTVL.

The CDR3 DNA follows: TGTGCCAGCAGTACCCGGGATAGAAATTCACCCCTCCACTTT. It yields the protein CASSTRDRNSPLHF. The rearrangement uses TRBV6-5 and TRBJ1-6; D ambiguous. This CDR3 is built from 14 residues. V was cut by 5 bases and J by 7 bases, with 12 bases left in between. Looked up from germline, CDR1 is MNHEY and CDR2 is SVGAGI.

The sample holds a few counts of this clone. The chain combines TRBV4-2 with TRBJ2-6; possible D gene TRBD2, 6 bases. Germline V gene sequence: CDR1 LGHNA, CDR2 YNFKEQ. The CDR3 runs 19 residues. V lost 0 bases, J lost 0 bases, and 15 bases lay in between. The CDR3 sequence is CASSQDGAGPPSGANVLTF. CDR3 DNA: TGTGCCAGCAGCCAAGATGGGGCGGGGCCACCCTCTGGGGCCAACGTCCTGACTTTC.

This clone was picked up a small number of times. The rearrangement uses TRBV25-1 and TRBJ2-7, with D perhaps TRBD2 (5 bases). Trimming left V 2 bases short and J 5 bases short, with 10 bases between. Germline CDR1 reads MGHDK; CDR2 reads SYGVNS. The CDR3 is 13 amino acids. The CDR3 spells CASSERLAHEQYF. The CDR3 coding sequence is TGTGCCAGCAGTGAACGTCTAGCACACGAGCAGTACTTC.

The rearrangement uses TRBV27 and TRBJ2-7; 7 bases map to TRBD1. Germline V gives CDR1 MNHEY, CDR2 SMNVEV (reference sequence). The CDR3 loop spans 15 amino acids. J was trimmed by 2 bases and V by 1 base; bases with no gene match: 5. The CDR3 region is CASSLYRDSPYEQYF. Here the CDR3 DNA reads TGTGCCAGCAGTTTATATCGGGACAGTCCCTACGAGCAGTACTTC.

The chain is built from TRBV5-1 and TRBJ1-2; possible D gene TRBD1, 5 bases. CDR1 is SGHRS, CDR2 YFSETQ, per germline. There are 16 residues in the CDR3. V was cut by 4 bases and J by 2 bases, with 18 bases left in between. The CDR3 reads CASSPGSTGRNYGYTF. DNA of the CDR3: TGCGCCAGCAGCCCAGGGTCTACGGGAAGGAACTATGGCTACACCTTC.

This clone was counted only a few times. The V gene is TRBV2, the J gene TRBJ2-1, with D unresolved. CDR3 length: 11 amino acids. Germline CDR1 reads SNHLY; CDR2 reads FYNNEI. V lost 4 bases, J lost 10 bases, and 8 bases lay in between. The CDR3 spells CASSGVGEQFF. CDR3 nucleotide sequence: TGTGCCAGCAGTGGGGTGGGGGAGCAGTTCTTC.

This clone was seen many times. The V gene is TRBV5-6, the J gene TRBJ2-3, with D perhaps TRBD1 (6 bases). CDR3 length equals 13 residues. With 4 bases removed from V and 7 bases from J, the gap between germline ends came to 13 bases. CDR1 is SGHDT, CDR2 YYEEEE, per germline. The CDR3 loop is CASSTDRLYTQYF. As DNA, the CDR3 is TGTGCCAGCAGCACCGACAGGTTGTATACGCAGTATTTT. Complete variable domain (other parts from reference TRBV5-6 and TRBJ2-3): DAGVTQSPTHLIKTRGQQVTLRCSPKSGHDTVSWYQQALGQGPQFIFQYYEEEERQRGNFPDRFSGHQFPNYSSELNVNALLLGDSALYLCASSTDRLYTQYFGPGTRLTVL.

V and J are TRBV14 and TRBJ2-2; the D is unclear. The germline V gene encodes CDR1 SGHDN and CDR2 FVKESK. The CDR3 runs 15 residues. Trimming pared 4 bases from V and 4 bases from J, leaving 13 bases between. In DNA, the CDR3 is TGTGCCAGCAGCCCCGTTGATCAACGCACCGGGGAGCTGTTTTTT. Translation gives CASSPVDQRTGELFF. Using reference TRBV14 and TRBJ2-2 for the parts outside the CDR3, the full variable domain is EAGVTQFPSHSVIEKGQTVTLRCDPISGHDNLYWYRRVMGKEIKFLLHFVKESKQDESGMPNNRFLAERTGGTYSTLKVQPAELEDSGVYFCASSPVDQRTGELFFGEGSRLTVL.

The chain carries TRBV14 and TRBJ1-1; no clear D gene. Germline-derived CDR1 and CDR2 are SGHDN and FVKESK. V dropped 1 base and J dropped 5 bases, with 14 bases sitting between them. This CDR3 is 15 amino acids long. CDR3 DNA: TGTGCCAGCAGCCAAGCCCCAACCCTGGGGACTGAAGCTTTCTTT. Translation gives CASSQAPTLGTEAFF.

In its sample, this clone was seen once. The same CDR3 is also encoded by other DNA sequences in this sample. The gene calls are TRBV9 and TRBJ2-3; TRBD1 is a possible D gene (6 bases). Germline CDR1 and CDR2: SGDLS and YYNGEE. This CDR3 spans 15 amino acids. V was trimmed by 0 bases and J by 1 base, leaving 9 bases between them. This CDR3 reads CASSVEQGRTDTQYF. CDR3 bases: TGTGCCAGCAGCGTAGAACAGGGCCGCACAGATACGCAGTATTTT.

The rearrangement uses TRBV9 and TRBJ1-1; TRBD1 might be the D (6 bases). The CDR3 covers 15 residues. Trimming pared 0 bases from V and 2 bases from J, leaving 11 bases between. Germline V CDR1 and CDR2: SGDLS, YYNGEE. The CDR3 spells CASSVGQGPNTEAFF. As DNA, the CDR3 is TGTGCCAGCAGCGTAGGCCAGGGGCCCAACACTGAAGCTTTCTTT.

Here the CDR3 DNA reads TGCGCCAGCAGCCAGGATAGCGGGACCTACAATGAGCAGTTCTTC. This codes for CASSQDSGTYNEQFF. The gene calls are TRBV4-1 and TRBJ2-1, with 8 bases identical to TRBD2. In germline, CDR1 is MGHRA, CDR2 YSYEKL. CDR3 length: 15 residues. The trim removed 3 bases at V and 2 bases at J, leaving 3 bases unmatched.

The V call is TRBV5-1, the J call TRBJ1-2, with D perhaps TRBD1 (6 bases). Trimming took off 0 bases at V and 7 bases at J, with 16 bases between the two ends. Germline V lookup: CDR1 SGHRS, CDR2 YFSETQ. The CDR3 is made up of 15 amino acids. The CDR3 here is CASSLAPGTPTGYTF. As DNA, the CDR3 is TGCGCCAGCAGCTTGGCCCCAGGGACACCCACTGGCTACACCTTC.

This chain joins TRBV2 and TRBJ1-1; 7 bases align to TRBD1. V lost 6 bases and J lost 3; bases outside the gene matches: 4. Germline V gene sequence: CDR1 SNHLY, CDR2 FYNNEI. The CDR3 runs 13 residues. CDR3 protein: CASRDTGDTEAFF. The CDR3 DNA reads as TGTGCCAGCAGGGATACAGGGGACACTGAAGCTTTCTTT.

This clone was counted between two and nine times. The chain recombines TRBV19 with TRBJ2-3; 12 bases align to TRBD2. With 5 bases clipped from V and 0 bases from J, the junction kept 3 bases outside the gene matches. Germline V lookup: CDR1 LNHDA, CDR2 SQIVND (reference sequence). The CDR3 runs to 16 residues. Here the CDR3 reads CASSQTSGGSTDTQYF. CDR3 nucleotides: TGTGCCAGTAGTCAGACTAGCGGGGGAAGCACAGATACGCAGTATTTT.

This sequence joins TRBV11-2 and TRBJ2-2, with TRBD1 matching 8 bases. This CDR3 region has 15 residues. V lost 5 bases, J lost 7 bases, and 9 bases stayed unmatched. The V gene's germline CDR1 is SGHAT and CDR2 FQNNGV. For the CDR3, the DNA is TGTGCCAGCAGCACCAACAGGGGGTGGGACGGGGAGCTGTTTTTT. Translating it yields CASSTNRGWDGELFF.

This clone was counted at least ten times. Here the CDR3 reads CASSPTRHTGELFF. The CDR3 nucleotides are TGTGCCAGCAGCCCCACCCGACATACCGGGGAGCTGTTTTTT. This chain connects TRBV4-2 to TRBJ2-2, with D unresolved. The CDR3 covers 14 residues. The ends were cut back, 4 bases at V and 5 bases at J, with 11 bases in the middle. Germline-derived CDR1 and CDR2 are LGHNA and YNFKEQ.

This clone has a count of ten or more. The chain couples TRBV5-1 to TRBJ2-2; 8 bases are a match to TRBD1. The CDR3 spans 15 residues. CDR1 is SGHRS, CDR2 YFSETQ, per germline. V shed 2 bases and J 6 bases; nucleotides not matched to a gene: 6. The CDR3 protein is CASSFGQGASGELFF. The CDR3 nucleotides read TGCGCCAGCAGCTTTGGCCAGGGGGCGTCCGGGGAGCTGTTTTTT.

This clone turned up a few times. This chain joins TRBV6-1 and TRBJ2-7, with D possibly being TRBD1 (5 bases). The V and J ends lost 6 bases and 1 base respectively, with 10 bases between them. This CDR3 is built from 13 residues. Germline V gene lookup returns CDR1 MNHNS and CDR2 SASEGT. The CDR3 DNA is TGTGCCAGCAGCCAACCAGGGTCCTACGAGCAGTACTTC. Translated, it gives CASSQPGSYEQYF.

The chain recombines TRBV5-1 with TRBJ1-6; D gene unclear. V was shortened by 0 bases and J by 5 bases, with 0 bases between the two germline ends. Germline V gene lookup returns CDR1 SGHRS and CDR2 YFSETQ. The CDR3 is 12 residues long. The DNA for the CDR3 is TGCGCCAGCAGCTTGGATAATTCACCCCTCCACTTT. Protein: CASSLDNSPLHF.

A few counts support this clone. This rearrangement joins TRBV12-2 to TRBJ1-2; the table's D call, TRBD1, was not checked against the DNA. TRBV12-2 is described as a pseudogene. The CDR3 is made up of 15 amino acids. The chain's CDR3 is CASRLARQGHYGYTF. CDR3 nucleotide sequence: TGTGCAAGTCGCTTGGCCCGACAGGGACACTATGGCTACACCTTC.

This sequence joins TRBV25-1 and TRBJ2-1; 9 nucleotides align to TRBD2. Germline CDR1 MGHDK, CDR2 SYGVNS. The J segment lost 10 bases and the V segment lost 4 bases, leaving 11 bases of the junction unmatched. This CDR3 is 15 amino acids long. CDR3 sequence reads: CASSGLAEDLNEQFF. The CDR3 coding sequence is TGTGCCAGCAGTGGACTAGCGGAAGACCTGAACGAGCAGTTCTTC.

The chain recombines TRBV27 with TRBJ2-3, with 8 bases identical to TRBD2. The CDR3 covers 14 residues. After removal of 8 bases from V and 3 bases from J, the junction contained 7 bases not matched to a gene. In germline, CDR1 is MNHEY, CDR2 SMNVEV (reference sequence). The CDR3 nucleotides are TGTGCCAGCGGCTTAGCGGGGTTGACAGATACGCAGTATTTT. Amino acid sequence: CASGLAGLTDTQYF.